This T cell receptor beta chain was recovered during a study of T cells in Graves' hyperthyroidism and ophthalmopathy. These patients, aged 18 to 65, had recently diagnosed hyperthyroidism lasting under 2 months. Each diagnosis was grounded in clinical symptoms, serum thyroxine and TRAb, thyroid ultrasound, and orbital computed tomography. With respect to this clonotype: Antigen specificity is unknown.

The source material, RNA transcripts, was used to amplify TCR beta CDR3 regions. Using the HTBI primer set, a first-round RT-PCR was run on the TCR CDR3. TCRdb re-derived calls from the multiplex PCR reads in MiXCR, one entry per CDR3 protein. Of about 400,000 distinct CDR3 sequences in the sample, under 15% are singletons; the top ten hold 32%. The study, taken as a whole, reports: Most thyroid clonotypes that were expanded above 0.001 also turned up in blood.

This TCR derives from a woman aged 25 to 45 with Graves' hyperthyroidism. The sample consisted of blood.

The CDR3 coding sequence is TGCGCCAGCAGCCACCAGGGACAGGGAAAAGGCTACACCTTC. This gives the protein CASSHQGQGKGYTF. This rearrangement joins TRBV4-1 to TRBJ1-2, with 9 bases identical to TRBD1. CDR1 is MGHRA, CDR2 YSYEKL, per germline. The length of the CDR3 is 14 residues. The V gene end was trimmed by 3 bases and the J gene end by 8 bases; junction bases not matched to a gene: 7.